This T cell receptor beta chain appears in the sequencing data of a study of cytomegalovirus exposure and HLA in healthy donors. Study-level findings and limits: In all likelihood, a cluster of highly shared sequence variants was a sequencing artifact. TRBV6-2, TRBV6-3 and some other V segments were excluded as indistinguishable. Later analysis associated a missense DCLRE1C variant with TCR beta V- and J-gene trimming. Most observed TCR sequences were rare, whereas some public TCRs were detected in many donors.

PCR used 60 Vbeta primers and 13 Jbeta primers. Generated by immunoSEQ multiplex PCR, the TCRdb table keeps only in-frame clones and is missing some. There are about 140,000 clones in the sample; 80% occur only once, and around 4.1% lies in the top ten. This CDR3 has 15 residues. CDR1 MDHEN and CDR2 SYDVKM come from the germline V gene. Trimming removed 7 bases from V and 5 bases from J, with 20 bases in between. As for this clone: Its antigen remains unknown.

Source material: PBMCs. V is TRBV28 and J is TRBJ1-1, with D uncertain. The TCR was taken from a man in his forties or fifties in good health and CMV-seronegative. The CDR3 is CASTIDGVGATEAFF. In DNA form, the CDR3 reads TGTGCCAGCACCATAGATGGGGTGGGAGCAACTGAAGCTTTCTTT.